This passage covers 24 T cell receptor beta chains from one sample sequenced in a study of radiation and T cells in renal cell carcinoma. Time point described: blood 2 weeks post-SBRT. Treatment denoted: 15 Gy SBRT to primary tumor, nephrectomy 4 weeks later. The table came from immunoSEQ multiplex PCR; TCRdb's copy has only in-frame clones and leaves some out. The table has just under 80,000 clones, 80% to 90% seen once. Sample: blood, taken from a patient whose treatment included radiotherapy and nephrectomy. These receptors were collected from a woman aged 50 to 60 with renal cell carcinoma.

This chain uses TRBV7-2 with TRBJ2-7; 8 bases are a match to TRBD1. Germline V lookup: CDR1 SGHTA, CDR2 FQGNSA. This CDR3 spans 19 amino acids. Germline trimming cut 5 bases from V and 2 bases from J; bases unmatched to any gene: 20. The CDR3 bases are TGTGCCAGCAGCCTCCACCCAAGCACCCCGGCGACAGGGGCCTACGAGCAGTACTTC. Translated, it gives CASSLHPSTPATGAYEQYF.

The chain recombines TRBV7-2 with TRBJ1-2, with D possibly being TRBD1 (5 bases). Germline V gene lookup returns CDR1 SGHTA and CDR2 FQGNSA. This CDR3 is 14 amino acids long. The V gene lost 5 bases and the J gene lost 4 bases, with 14 bases spanning the gap. The CDR3 loop is CASSRQTEGYGYTF. The CDR3 nucleotides read TGTGCCAGCAGCCGACAGACAGAAGGCTATGGCTACACCTTC.

The chain uses TRBV7-9 and TRBJ1-1, with no clear D. The V end lost 1 base, the J end lost 1 base, and 7 bases lay between the germline ends. This CDR3 has 14 amino acids. CDR1 SEHNR and CDR2 FQNEAQ come from the germline V gene (reference sequence). This CDR3 reads CASSLGVGNTEAFF. CDR3 nucleotide sequence: TGTGCCAGCAGCTTAGGGGTGGGGAACACTGAAGCTTTCTTT.

The CDR3 DNA reads as TGTGCCTGGAGTCAAAGCTACTATGGCTACACCTTC. It translates to CAWSQSYYGYTF. This sequence joins TRBV30 and TRBJ1-2; D unresolved. The CDR3 covers 12 residues. Germline V gene data show CDR1 as GTSNPN and CDR2 as SVGIG (reference sequence). V was cut by 2 bases and J by 3 bases, with 7 bases left in between. Complete variable domain (other parts from reference TRBV30 and TRBJ1-2): SQTIHQWPATLVQPVGSPLSLECTVEGTSNPNLYWYRQAAGRGLQLLFYSVGIGQISSEVPQNLSASRPQDRQFILSSKKLLLSDSGFYLCAWSQSYYGYTFGSGTRLTVV.

This chain connects TRBV6-5 to TRBJ2-2; D is ambiguous. Germline V gene data show CDR1 as MNHEY and CDR2 as SVGAGI. This CDR3 spans 14 amino acids. The V end was cut by 7 bases, the J end by 1 base, with 10 bases between. In DNA form, the CDR3 reads TGTGCCAGCAACGTGGGTTTGAACACCGGGGAGCTGTTTTTT. Translating gives CASNVGLNTGELFF.

This clone was found once. V is TRBV19 and J is TRBJ2-3; 9 bases fit TRBD1. Germline lookup yields CDR1 LNHDA and CDR2 SQIVND (reference sequence). J was trimmed by 1 base and V by 5 bases; bases with no gene match: 7. CDR3 length: 16 residues. The chain's CDR3 is CASSGWTGAGTDTQYF. The CDR3, as DNA: TGTGCCAGTAGTGGCTGGACAGGGGCCGGCACAGATACGCAGTATTTT.

J is TRBJ1-2 and V is TRBV7-9; D is uncertain. V was pared by 5 bases and J by 4 bases, with 14 bases between. The CDR3 runs to 14 residues. The germline CDR1 and CDR2 sequences are SEHNR and FQNEAQ (reference sequence). The chain's CDR3 is CASSAGEARYGYTF. As DNA, the CDR3 is TGTGCCAGCAGCGCGGGAGAGGCCCGCTATGGCTACACCTTC.

V usage is TRBV10-1 and J usage is TRBJ2-1; 10 nucleotides match TRBD2. Per the germline V gene, CDR1 is WNHNN and CDR2 is SYGVQD (reference sequence). Trimming took 3 bases from V and 6 from J; bases not matched to a gene: 8. The CDR3 sequence is 16 residues long. The CDR3, as DNA: TGCGCCAGCAGTGACGGTCTAGCGGGGGACCCCAATGAGCAGTTCTTC. Its translation is CASSDGLAGDPNEQFF.

This clone showed up just once. The chain uses TRBV6-5 and TRBJ2-7, with D possibly called TRBD1 or TRBD2 (6 bases each). The V and J ends lost 5 bases and 5 bases respectively, with 16 bases between them. The CDR3 is 14 amino acids. Germline assignment: CDR1 MNHEY and CDR2 SVGAGI. DNA of the CDR3: TGTGCCAGCAGTCCCTCTGGGGGGCTAAACGAGCAGTACTTC. This translates into CASSPSGGLNEQYF.

The chain couples TRBV6-5 to TRBJ1-1, with 7 bases aligning to TRBD1. There are 15 residues in the CDR3. The V and J ends lost 8 bases and 7 bases, in that order; junction bases with no gene match: 16. CDR1 is MNHEY and CDR2 is SVGAGI in the germline V gene. The CDR3 bases are TGTGCCAGCCGCGGGACAGACTTATCAACAAGTGAAGCTTTCTTT. This translates into CASRGTDLSTSEAFF.

V usage is TRBV5-4 and J usage is TRBJ2-7; D may be TRBD1 (5 bases). This CDR3 has 14 amino acids. Germline assignment: CDR1 SGHNT and CDR2 YYREEE (reference sequence). The V gene lost 1 base and the J gene lost 5 bases, with 13 bases spanning the gap. DNA for the CDR3: TGTGCCAGCAGCTTGCCAGGGTTTCCCCACGAGCAGTACTTC. Its protein product is CASSLPGFPHEQYF.

The gene calls are TRBV5-1 and TRBJ2-1; 9 positions agree with TRBD1. V gave up 3 bases and J gave up 4 bases; unmatched junction bases: 5. The CDR3 loop spans 15 amino acids. Germline CDR1 is SGHRS and CDR2 is YFSETQ. The CDR3 DNA reads as TGCGCCAGCAGCTCTACGGGACAGGGATACAATGAGCAGTTCTTC. Encoded protein: CASSSTGQGYNEQFF.

V is TRBV4-3 and J is TRBJ2-7, with D unclear. The CDR3 runs to 14 residues. V lost 0 bases and J 3 bases, leaving 9 bases between the germline ends. Germline lookup yields CDR1 LGHNA and CDR2 YSLEER. CDR3 coding DNA: TGCGCCAGCAGCCAAGATCTGAACAGCTACGAGCAGTACTTC. Translation: CASSQDLNSYEQYF.

The rearrangement uses TRBV2 and TRBJ1-4, with TRBD1 matching over 7 bases. CDR1 is SNHLY, CDR2 FYNNEI, per germline. V was pared by 8 bases and J by 7 bases, with 7 bases of the junction left unmatched. The CDR3 spans 13 residues. The DNA for the CDR3 is TGTGCCAGCCACGGGACAGTATTTGAAAAACTGTTTTTT. Protein sequence: CASHGTVFEKLFF.

This sequence joins TRBV4-1 and TRBJ2-2, with D uncertain. Per the germline V gene, CDR1 is MGHRA and CDR2 is YSYEKL. The CDR3 contains 14 residues. Trimming left V 3 bases short and J 12 bases short, with 17 bases between. CDR3 DNA sequence: TGCGCCAGCAGCCACTTAGACAATATAGGGCAGCTGTTTTTT. Encoded protein: CASSHLDNIGQLFF.

This clone was picked up a small number of times. V and J are TRBV20-1 and TRBJ1-1; D is undetermined. Germline-derived CDR1 and CDR2 are DFQATT and SNEGSKA (reference sequence). This CDR3 is built from 11 residues. With 4 bases removed from V and 5 bases from J, the gap between germline ends came to 8 bases. As DNA, the CDR3 is TGCAGTGCTAAACGAGGGACTGAAGCTTTCTTT. Translating it yields CSAKRGTEAFF.

V usage is TRBV27 and J usage is TRBJ1-3; no definite D call. Germline V lookup: CDR1 MNHEY, CDR2 SMNVEV (reference sequence). V was cut by 8 bases and J by 2 bases, with 16 bases left in between. CDR3 length: 15 residues. The CDR3 sequence is CASRRTESAGNTIYF. The CDR3 DNA follows: TGTGCCAGCCGCCGGACGGAGTCCGCTGGAAACACCATATATTTT.

This clone was seen only a few times. The chain is built from TRBV28 and TRBJ2-7, with D unclear. Trimming took 2 bases from V and 4 from J, leaving 15 bases between them. The CDR3 contains 15 residues. Germline CDR1 and CDR2: MDHEN and SYDVKM. Here the CDR3 reads CASSLPGFGLYEQYF. The CDR3 DNA sequence: TGTGCCAGCAGTTTACCTGGCTTCGGCCTTTACGAGCAGTACTTC. Full variable domain (rest looked up from reference TRBV28 and TRBJ2-7): DVKVTQSSRYLVKRTGEKVFLECVQDMDHENMFWYRQDPGLGLRLIYFSYDVKMKEKGDIPEGYSVSREKKERFSLILESASTNQTSMYLCASSLPGFGLYEQYFGPGTRLTVT.

The chain couples TRBV7-2 to TRBJ2-7, with D tentatively TRBD2 (5 bases). The CDR3 runs to 14 residues. Germline CDR1 is SGHTA and CDR2 is FQGNSA. Trimming pared 4 bases from V and 3 bases from J, leaving 13 bases between. CDR3 sequence reads: CASSSTSADYEQYF. DNA for the CDR3: TGTGCCAGCAGCTCAACCTCAGCGGACTACGAGCAGTACTTC.

V gene TRBV5-1 combines with J gene TRBJ2-7; 7 bases line up with TRBD1. V trimming: 5 bases; J trimming: 5 bases; junction bases outside the gene matches: 10. CDR3 length: 14 residues. CDR1 and CDR2 (germline): SGHRS, YFSETQ. The CDR3, as DNA: TGCGCCAGCAGGACGCCCGAGACAGGGAACGAGCAGTACTTC. Translation gives CASRTPETGNEQYF. Full variable domain (outside the CDR3, taken from reference TRBV5-1 and TRBJ2-7): KAGVTQTPRYLIKTRGQQVTLSCSPISGHRSVSWYQQTPGQGLQFLFEYFSETQRNKGNFPGRFSGRQFSNSRSEMNVSTLELGDSALYLCASRTPETGNEQYFGPGTRLTVT.

The gene calls are TRBV2 and TRBJ2-5; D ambiguous. The CDR3 runs 11 residues. V dropped 6 bases and J dropped 2 bases, with 4 bases sitting between them. The germline V gene encodes CDR1 SNHLY and CDR2 FYNNEI. The CDR3 loop reads CASREQETQYF. CDR3 nucleotides: TGTGCCAGCAGGGAGCAAGAGACCCAGTACTTC.

This clone appeared a single time. This chain uses TRBV6-4 with TRBJ1-1; 7 nucleotides agree with TRBD1. J lost 5 bases, V lost 1 base, and 7 bases had no gene match. CDR1 and CDR2 from the germline V gene are MRHNA and SNTAGT. CDR3 length: 15 amino acids. CDR3 sequence: CASSDFDPGGTEAFF. The CDR3 DNA follows: TGTGCCAGCAGTGACTTCGATCCAGGGGGAACTGAAGCTTTCTTT.

This clone was counted once. Here the CDR3 DNA reads TGTGCCAGTAGTCTGACAGGTCCCTACGAGCAGTACTTC. Encoded protein: CASSLTGPYEQYF. The J gene is TRBJ2-7, the V gene TRBV19; weak D call: TRBD1 (6 bases). Trimming stripped 5 bases from V and 2 bases from J, with 10 bases between. This CDR3 contains 13 residues. CDR1 and CDR2 (germline): LNHDA, SQIVND (reference sequence).

This clone was counted a single time. V is TRBV18 and J is TRBJ1-2; 8 bases are shared with TRBD1. This CDR3 has 14 residues. The V gene end was trimmed by 0 bases and the J gene end by 8 bases; junction bases not matched to a gene: 5. Germline loops: CDR1 KGHSH, CDR2 LQKENI. CDR3 in amino acids: CASSPPNGQGGYTF. The CDR3, as DNA: TGTGCCAGCTCACCACCCAACGGACAGGGCGGCTACACCTTC.